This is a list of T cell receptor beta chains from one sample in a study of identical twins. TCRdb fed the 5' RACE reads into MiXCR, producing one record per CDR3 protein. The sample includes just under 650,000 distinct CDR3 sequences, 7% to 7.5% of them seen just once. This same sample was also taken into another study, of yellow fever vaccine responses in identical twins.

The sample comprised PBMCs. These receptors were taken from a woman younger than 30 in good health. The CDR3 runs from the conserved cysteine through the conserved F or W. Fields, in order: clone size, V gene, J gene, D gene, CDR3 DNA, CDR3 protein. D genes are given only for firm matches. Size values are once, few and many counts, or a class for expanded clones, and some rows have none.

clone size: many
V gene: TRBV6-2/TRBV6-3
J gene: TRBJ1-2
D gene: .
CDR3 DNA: TGTGCCAGCAGTTGGGGACTCGAGGGCTACACCTTC
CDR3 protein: CASSWGLEGYTF

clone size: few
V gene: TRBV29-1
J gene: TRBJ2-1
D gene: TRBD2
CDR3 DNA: TGCAGCGTTGGAACCGGGACTAGCGGGCGCCTCTCCTACAATGAGCAGTTCTTC
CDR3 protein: CSVGTGTSGRLSYNEQFF

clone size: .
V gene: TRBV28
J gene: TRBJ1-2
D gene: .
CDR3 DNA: TGTACCAGCAGTCCGGGGAGGGGCTACTATGGCTACACCTTC
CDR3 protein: CTSSPGRGYYGYTF

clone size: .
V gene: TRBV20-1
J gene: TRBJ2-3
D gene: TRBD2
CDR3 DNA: TGCAGTGCACATAGCGGGGGTTCAGATACGCAGTATTTT
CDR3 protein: CSAHSGGSDTQYF

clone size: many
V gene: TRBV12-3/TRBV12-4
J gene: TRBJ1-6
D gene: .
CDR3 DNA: TGTGCCAGCACCCCGGACTGGAATTCACCCCTCCACTTT
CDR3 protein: CASTPDWNSPLHF

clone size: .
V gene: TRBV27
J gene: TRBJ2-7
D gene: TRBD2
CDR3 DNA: TGTGCCAGCACCTTGAGACGTAGCGGGAGAGGACCTTACGAGCAGTACTTC
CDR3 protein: CASTLRRSGRGPYEQYF

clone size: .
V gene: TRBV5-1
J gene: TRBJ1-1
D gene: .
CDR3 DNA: TGCGCCAGCAGCTTCTCTACAGTAAACACTGAAGCTTTCTTT
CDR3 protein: CASSFSTVNTEAFF

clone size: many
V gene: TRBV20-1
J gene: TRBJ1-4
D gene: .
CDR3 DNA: TGCAGTGCTACAACTCCAACAACTAATGAAAAACTGTTTTTT
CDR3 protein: CSATTPTTNEKLFF

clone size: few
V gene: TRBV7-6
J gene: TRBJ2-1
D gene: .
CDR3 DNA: TGTGCCAGCAGCGAACTAAGGAGCTCCTACAATGAGCAGTTCTTC
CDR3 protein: CASSELRSSYNEQFF

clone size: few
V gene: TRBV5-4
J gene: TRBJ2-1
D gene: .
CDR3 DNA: TGTGCCAGCAGCTTCGGGGTGGTGAGTGAGCAGTTCTTC
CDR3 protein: CASSFGVVSEQFF

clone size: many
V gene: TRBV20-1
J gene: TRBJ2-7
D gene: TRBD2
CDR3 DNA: TGCAGTGCGAGTAGCGGGGAGGGCCGCGAGCAGTACTTC
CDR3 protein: CSASSGEGREQYF

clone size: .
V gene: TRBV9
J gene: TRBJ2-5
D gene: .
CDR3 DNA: TGTGCCAGCAGCGTAGGTGAGGCCCCGGGAGAGACCCAGTACTTC
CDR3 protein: CASSVGEAPGETQYF

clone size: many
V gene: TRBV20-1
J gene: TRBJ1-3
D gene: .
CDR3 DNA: TGCAGTGCTAGAGATCCTGGGGTCTCTGGAAACACCATATATTTT
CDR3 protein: CSARDPGVSGNTIYF

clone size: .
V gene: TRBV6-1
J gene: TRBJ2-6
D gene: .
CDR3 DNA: TGTGCCAGCACCCCCGCAGGGGCTCCTCTAGCTGGGGCCAACGTCCTGACTTTC
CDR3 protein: CASTPAGAPLAGANVLTF

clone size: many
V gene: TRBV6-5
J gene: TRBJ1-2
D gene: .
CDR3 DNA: TGTGCCAGCAGTTACTTTGGACAGGGCTACACCTTC
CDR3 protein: CASSYFGQGYTF

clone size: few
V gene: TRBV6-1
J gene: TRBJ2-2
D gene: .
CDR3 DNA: TGTGCCAGCGGACCCCGTGGCCATCGCACCGGGGAGCTGTTTTTT
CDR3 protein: CASGPRGHRTGELFF

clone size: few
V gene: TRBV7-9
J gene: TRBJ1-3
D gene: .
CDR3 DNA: TGTGCCAGCAGCTTAGAAGGGTCCTTTTCTGGAAACACCATATATTTT
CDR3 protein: CASSLEGSFSGNTIYF

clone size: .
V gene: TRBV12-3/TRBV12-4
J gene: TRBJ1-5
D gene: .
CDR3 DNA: TGTGCCAGCAGTTTCCGGACAGCCAGCGGTCAGCCCCAGCATTTT
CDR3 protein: CASSFRTASGQPQHF

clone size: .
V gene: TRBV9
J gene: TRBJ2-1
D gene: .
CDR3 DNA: TGTGCCAGCAGCGTAGGGACCCCGAATGAGCAGTTCTTC
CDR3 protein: CASSVGTPNEQFF

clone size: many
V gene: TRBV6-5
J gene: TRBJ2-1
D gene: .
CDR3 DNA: TGTGCCAGCACTTGGAAGACTGAGCAGTTCTTC
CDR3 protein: CASTWKTEQFF

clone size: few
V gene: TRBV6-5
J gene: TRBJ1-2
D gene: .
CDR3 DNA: TGTGCCAGCAGTTACCACAGGGAGGGATATGGCTACACCTTC
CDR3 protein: CASSYHREGYGYTF

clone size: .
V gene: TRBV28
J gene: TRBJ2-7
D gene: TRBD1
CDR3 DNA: TGTGCCAGCAGACCTGATCCAGGGGGATCCTACGAGCAGTACTTC
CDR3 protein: CASRPDPGGSYEQYF

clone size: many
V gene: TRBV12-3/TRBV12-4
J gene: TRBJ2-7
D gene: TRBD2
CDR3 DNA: TGTGCCAGCAGTAAGACTAGCGGGAGGCATCCCAACGAGCAGTACTTC
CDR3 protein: CASSKTSGRHPNEQYF

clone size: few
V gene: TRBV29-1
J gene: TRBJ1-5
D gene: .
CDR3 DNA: TGCAGCGTTGAAGTAGAGAATCAGCCCCAGCATTTT
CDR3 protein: CSVEVENQPQHF

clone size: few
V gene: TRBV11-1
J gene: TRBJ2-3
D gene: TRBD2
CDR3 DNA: TGTGCCAGCAGCTTAGGGTTGGTCGGCGGGGGGAGCACAGATACGCAGTATTTT
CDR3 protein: CASSLGLVGGGSTDTQYF

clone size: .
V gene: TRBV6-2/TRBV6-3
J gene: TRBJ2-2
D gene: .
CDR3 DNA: TGTGCCAGCAGTTACGGGGCGGGACGGGGCACCGGGGAGCTGTTTTTT
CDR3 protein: CASSYGAGRGTGELFF

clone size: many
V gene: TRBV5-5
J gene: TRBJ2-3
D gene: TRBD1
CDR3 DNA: TGTGCCAGCAGCTTACAGGGGGAAACAGATACGCAGTATTTT
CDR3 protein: CASSLQGETDTQYF

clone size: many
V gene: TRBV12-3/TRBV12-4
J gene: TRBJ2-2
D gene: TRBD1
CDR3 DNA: TGTGCCAGCAGTCCCAGACAGGGTGGCACCGGGGAGCTGTTTTTT
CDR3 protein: CASSPRQGGTGELFF

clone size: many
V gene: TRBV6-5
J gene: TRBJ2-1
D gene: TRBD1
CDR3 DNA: TGTGCCAGCAGTTACTCTGACAGGGGGGTTGAGCAGTTCTTC
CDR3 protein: CASSYSDRGVEQFF

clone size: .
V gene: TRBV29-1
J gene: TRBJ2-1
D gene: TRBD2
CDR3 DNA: TGCAGCGTTCATAGGACTAGCGGGAGGGCCTATGAGCAGTTCTTC
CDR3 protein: CSVHRTSGRAYEQFF

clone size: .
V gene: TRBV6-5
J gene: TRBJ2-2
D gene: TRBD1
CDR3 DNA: TGTGCCAGCAGTTACTCGCCGACAGGGGTTGTGAACACCGGGGAGCTGTTTTTT
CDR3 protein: CASSYSPTGVVNTGELFF

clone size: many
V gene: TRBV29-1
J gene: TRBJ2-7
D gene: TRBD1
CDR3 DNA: TGCAGCGTAGGACAGGGAGAAACCTACGAGCAGTACTTC
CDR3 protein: CSVGQGETYEQYF

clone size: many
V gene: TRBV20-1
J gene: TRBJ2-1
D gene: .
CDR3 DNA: TGCAGTGCTAGAGGGTTAGGCAACGAGCAGTTCTTC
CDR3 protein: CSARGLGNEQFF

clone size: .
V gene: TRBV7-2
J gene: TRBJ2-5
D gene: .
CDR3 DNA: TGTGCCAGCAGCTTAGTGGCTAGCGCCGAAGAGACCCAGTACTTC
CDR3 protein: CASSLVASAEETQYF

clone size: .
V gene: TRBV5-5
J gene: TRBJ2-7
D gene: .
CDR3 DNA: TGTGCCAGCATGGGGATAGCGGTCTCCTACGAGCAGTACTTC
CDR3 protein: CASMGIAVSYEQYF

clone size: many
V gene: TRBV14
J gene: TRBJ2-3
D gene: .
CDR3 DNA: TGTGCCAGCAGCCAAGGAGGAGATCGCACAGATACGCAGTATTTT
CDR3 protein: CASSQGGDRTDTQYF

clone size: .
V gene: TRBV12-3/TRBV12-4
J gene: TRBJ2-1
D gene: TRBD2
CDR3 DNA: TGTGCCAGCAGCCGTGGCATTAGCGGGAGGACGTACAATGAGCAGTTCTTC
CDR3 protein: CASSRGISGRTYNEQFF

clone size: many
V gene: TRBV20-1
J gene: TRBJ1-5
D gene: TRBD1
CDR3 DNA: TGCAGTGCTAGATCACAGGGGATAAATCAGCCCCAGCATTTT
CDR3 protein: CSARSQGINQPQHF

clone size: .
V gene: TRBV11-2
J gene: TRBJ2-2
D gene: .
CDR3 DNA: TGTGCCAGCAGCTTAGTAGTACAGACTCAACCCGGCGGATCCGGGGAGCTGTTTTTT
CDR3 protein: CASSLVVQTQPGGSGELFF

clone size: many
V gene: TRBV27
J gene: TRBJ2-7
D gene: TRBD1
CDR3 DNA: TGTGCCAGCTCTCTTCGGGACAGGGGGCCCTACGAGCAGTACTTC
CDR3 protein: CASSLRDRGPYEQYF

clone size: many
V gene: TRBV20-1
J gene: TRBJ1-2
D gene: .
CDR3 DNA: TGCAGTGCTTACAGGGAAGACGGCAATGGCTACACCTTC
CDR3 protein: CSAYREDGNGYTF

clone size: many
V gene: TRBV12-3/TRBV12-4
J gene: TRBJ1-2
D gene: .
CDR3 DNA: TGTGCCAGCAGGACAGGAGTGAGTAACTATGGCTACACCTTC
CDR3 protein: CASRTGVSNYGYTF

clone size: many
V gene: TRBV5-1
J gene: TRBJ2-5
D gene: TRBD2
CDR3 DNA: TGCGCCAGCAGCTTGGGCGGGAGCATCCAAGAGACCCAGTACTTC
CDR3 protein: CASSLGGSIQETQYF

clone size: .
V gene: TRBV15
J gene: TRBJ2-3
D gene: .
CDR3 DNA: TGTGCCACCAGCAGAGCCCCAGGGGATCGTGGAGATACGCAGTATTTT
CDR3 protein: CATSRAPGDRGDTQYF

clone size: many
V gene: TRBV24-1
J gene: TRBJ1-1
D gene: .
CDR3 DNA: TGTGCCACCAGTGACCAGATGAACACTGAAGCTTTCTTT
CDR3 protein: CATSDQMNTEAFF

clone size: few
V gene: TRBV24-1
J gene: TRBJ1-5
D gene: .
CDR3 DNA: TGTGCCACCAGTGATCCTCTTGCCGGACGTTACAATCAGCCCCAGCATTTT
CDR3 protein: CATSDPLAGRYNQPQHF

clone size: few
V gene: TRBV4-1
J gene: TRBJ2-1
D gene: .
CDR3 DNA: TGCGCCAGCAGCCAAGATCTTGGCCTCTACAATGAGCAGTTCTTC
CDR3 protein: CASSQDLGLYNEQFF

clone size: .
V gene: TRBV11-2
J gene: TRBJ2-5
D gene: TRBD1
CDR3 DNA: TGTGCCAGCAGCTTAGGGAGGCTAACCGGGACAGGTCTTCAAGAGACCCAGTACTTC
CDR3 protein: CASSLGRLTGTGLQETQYF

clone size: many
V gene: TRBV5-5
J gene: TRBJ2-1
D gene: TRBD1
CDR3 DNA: TGTGCCAGCAGCGGACAGGGGGGGAATTACAATGAGCAGTTCTTC
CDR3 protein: CASSGQGGNYNEQFF

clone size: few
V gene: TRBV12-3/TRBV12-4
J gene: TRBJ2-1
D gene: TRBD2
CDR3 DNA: TGTGCCAGCAGTCCGGCGGGAGCGTCCTACAATGAGCAGTTCTTC
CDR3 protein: CASSPAGASYNEQFF

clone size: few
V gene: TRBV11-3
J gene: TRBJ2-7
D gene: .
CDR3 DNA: TGTGCCAGCAGTGCAGTCCGGCCCTACGAGCAGTACTTC
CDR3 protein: CASSAVRPYEQYF

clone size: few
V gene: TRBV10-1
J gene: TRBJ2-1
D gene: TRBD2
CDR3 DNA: TGCGCCAGCAGGGCAGCGGGGGGGCCGTCAAGTGAGCAGTTCTTC
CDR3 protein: CASRAAGGPSSEQFF

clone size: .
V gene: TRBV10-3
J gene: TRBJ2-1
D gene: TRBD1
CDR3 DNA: TGTGCCATCAGTGCGATACAGGGGAATACCTACAATGAGCAGTTCTTC
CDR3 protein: CAISAIQGNTYNEQFF

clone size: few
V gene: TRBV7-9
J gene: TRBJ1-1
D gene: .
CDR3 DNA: TGTGCCAGCAGCTACTGGGACCCATCGAATGAAGCTTTCTTT
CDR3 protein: CASSYWDPSNEAFF

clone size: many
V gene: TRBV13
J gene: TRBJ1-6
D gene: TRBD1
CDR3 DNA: TGTGCCAGCAGCTTCGGGACAGGCCTTAATTCACCCCTCCACTTT
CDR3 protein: CASSFGTGLNSPLHF